Detailed here is one T cell receptor beta chain. Antigen unknown. The data stem from a study of a mutant IDH1 vaccine in newly diagnosed glioma. About the research overall: Initiation of the vaccine course occurred 4-6 weeks after radiotherapy alone, or alongside temozolomide cycles. Study-wide results and caveats: Pseudoprogression appears to have had no connection to changes in top peripheral T cell clonotypes. Most patients, about 93%, showed vaccine-induced immune responses.

Clones were read by immunoSEQ multiplex PCR, and TCRdb kept only the in-frame ones, dropping some. In the table there are 30,000 to 40,000 clones, roughly 80% of which are singletons. Indicated time point: week 35, safety follow-up. Mutant IDH1 20-mer peptide, at 300 ug, made up each vaccine dose, with topical imiquimod. Patients underwent eight vaccinations, which took place in weeks 1, 3, 5, 7, 11, 15, 19 and 23. Losses at the gene ends were 4 bases for V and 5 bases for J; bases not matched to a gene: 4. The CDR3 spans 13 residues. Germline V gives CDR1 MDHEN, CDR2 SYDVKM. Sequences were derived from PBMCs, sampled from a glioma patient whose treatment included an IDH1 peptide vaccine. The chain couples TRBV28 to TRBJ1-1; 7 bases are a match to TRBD1. This receptor was taken from a woman aged 18 to 35 with glioma. For the CDR3, the DNA is TGTGCCAGCAGTTCACAGGGGTGGACTGAAGCTTTCTTT. It yields the protein CASSSQGWTEAFF.